The 23 T cell receptor beta chains below come from one sample, sequenced in a study of T cells in Graves' hyperthyroidism and ophthalmopathy. From RNA transcripts, TCR beta CDR3 regions were amplified. First-round RT-PCR of the TCR CDR3 relied on the HTBI primer set. TCRdb itself ran the multiplex PCR reads through MiXCR, one entry per CDR3 protein. This sample has 300,000 to 350,000 distinct CDR3 sequences, with around 23% found just once. Specimen: blood. These receptors were obtained from a woman aged 45-59 years with Graves' hyperthyroidism.

The sample holds many counts of this clonotype. The chain links TRBV13 to TRBJ2-3; D is possibly TRBD1 (5 bases). The V gene lost 1 base and the J gene lost 4 bases, with 15 bases spanning the gap. This CDR3 has 16 residues. The germline gives CDR1 PRHDT, CDR2 FYEKMQ (reference sequence). The CDR3 nucleotides read TGTGCCAGCAGCTTAGCTAGTAAGGGGTTACCAGATACGCAGTATTTT. Translated: CASSLASKGLPDTQYF.

This clonotype was seen ten or more times. The chain has TRBV28 and TRBJ1-1; D may be TRBD1 (6 bases). V was pared by 4 bases and J by 0 bases, with 15 bases between. Germline V gene data show CDR1 as MDHEN and CDR2 as SYDVKM. The CDR3 runs to 16 residues. DNA for the CDR3: TGTGCCAGCAGTTCAGTTTTTGGGACATTGAACACTGAAGCTTTCTTT. Protein product: CASSSVFGTLNTEAFF.

This clonotype came up many times. The J gene is TRBJ1-1, the V gene TRBV5-1; D may be TRBD1 (5 bases). CDR1 is SGHRS and CDR2 is YFSETQ in the germline V gene. The CDR3 is 12 residues long. With 5 bases removed from V and 5 bases from J, the gap between germline ends came to 10 bases. The CDR3: CASSGGVTEAFF. DNA for the CDR3: TGCGCCAGCAGTGGGGGGGTTACTGAAGCTTTCTTT.

This clonotype came up many times. The CDR3: CATAQGSLYGYTF. DNA for the CDR3: TGTGCCACCGCCCAGGGCTCCCTTTATGGCTACACCTTC. The gene calls are TRBV2 and TRBJ1-2, with a possible D match to TRBD1 (5 bases). CDR3 length: 13 amino acids. V lost 10 bases and J lost 5, with 17 bases in between. Per germline, CDR1 SNHLY and CDR2 FYNNEI.

This clonotype was detected ten times or more. This sequence joins TRBV30 and TRBJ2-1, with D unclear. Germline V gene sequence: CDR1 GTSNPN, CDR2 SVGIG (reference sequence). The ends were cut back, 6 bases at V and 6 bases at J, with 15 bases in the middle. The CDR3 length is 13 residues. The CDR3 here is CACDRIRGNEQFF. As DNA, the CDR3 is TGTGCCTGTGACCGGATCCGAGGCAATGAGCAGTTCTTC. Variable domain in full (rest from reference TRBV30 and TRBJ2-1): SQTIHQWPATLVQPVGSPLSLECTVEGTSNPNLYWYRQAAGRGLQLLFYSVGIGQISSEVPQNLSASRPQDRQFILSSKKLLLSDSGFYLCACDRIRGNEQFFGPGTRLTVL.

There are many counts of this clonotype. In nucleotides, the CDR3 is TGTGCCAGCAGCGTAGCTAGGGCGGGCACCGGGGAGCTGTTTTTT. It translates to CASSVARAGTGELFF. This chain links TRBV9 with TRBJ2-2; D perhaps matches TRBD2 (5 bases). The CDR3 runs 15 residues. Germline V gene lookup returns CDR1 SGDLS and CDR2 YYNGEE. Trimming took 0 bases from V and 4 from J, leaving 10 bases between them.

In this sample, this clonotype turned up a few times. V and J are TRBV18 and TRBJ2-3, with 15 positions matching TRBD2. The CDR3 loop spans 19 amino acids. V gave up 3 bases and J gave up 1 base; unmatched junction bases: 8. Germline V gene sequence: CDR1 KGHSH, CDR2 LQKENI. CDR3: CASSPPLGLAGGGTDTQYF. CDR3 nucleotides: TGTGCCAGCTCACCTCCCCTCGGACTAGCGGGGGGGGGCACAGATACGCAGTATTTT. The variable domain in full, completed from reference TRBV18 and TRBJ2-3, reads NAGVMQNPRHLVRRRGQEARLRCSPMKGHSHVYWYRQLPEEGLKFMVYLQKENIIDESGMPKERFSAEFPKEGPSILRIQQVVRGDSAAYFCASSPPLGLAGGGTDTQYFGPGTRLTVL.

V gene TRBV5-4 combines with J gene TRBJ2-5; 10 positions match TRBD1. After removal of 5 bases from V and 3 bases from J, the junction contained 7 bases not matched to a gene. Germline V gene lookup returns CDR1 SGHNT and CDR2 YYREEE (reference sequence). The CDR3 is 15 amino acids. CDR3 coding DNA: TGTGCCAGCAGACCCGGGACAGGGGCGAAAGAGACCCAGTACTTC. Its protein product is CASRPGTGAKETQYF.

This clonotype was seen at least ten times. The chain links TRBV6-1 to TRBJ1-1, with no clear D. The CDR3 has 13 residues. The germline CDR1 and CDR2 sequences are MNHNS and SASEGT. V was clipped by 5 bases and J by 10 bases, with 17 bases between them. This chain's CDR3 is CASSYSPTAGAFF. In nucleotides, the CDR3 is TGTGCCAGCAGTTATTCCCCCACGGCCGGAGCTTTCTTT.

The chain uses TRBV6-1 and TRBJ2-4; 9 nucleotides align to TRBD2. Looked up from germline, CDR1 is MNHNS and CDR2 is SASEGT. J lost 5 bases, V lost 5 bases, and 7 bases had no gene match. The CDR3 has 15 amino acids. The CDR3 loop is CASSLVAGVENIQYF. CDR3 sequence (DNA): TGTGCCAGCAGTCTAGTAGCGGGAGTAGAAAACATTCAGTACTTC.

The sample holds many counts of this clonotype. The chain recombines TRBV28 with TRBJ1-4, with a possible D match to TRBD1 (5 bases). CDR3 length: 15 residues. Germline V gene lookup returns CDR1 MDHEN and CDR2 SYDVKM. With 5 bases removed from V and 7 bases from J, the gap between germline ends came to 17 bases. In DNA, the CDR3 is TGTGCCAGCAGTGGGGCAGGGTCAGGTGGTGAAAAACTGTTTTTT. It encodes CASSGAGSGGEKLFF.

This clonotype was recorded a few times. This chain connects TRBV27 to TRBJ2-1; no definite D call. Germline CDR1 reads MNHEY; CDR2 reads SMNVEV (reference sequence). The V gene lost 2 bases and the J gene lost 0 bases, with 8 bases spanning the gap. The CDR3 runs 15 residues. CDR3 in amino acids: CASSLRKSSYNEQFF. Here the CDR3 DNA reads TGTGCCAGCAGTTTACGGAAGAGCTCCTACAATGAGCAGTTCTTC.

In this sample, this clonotype turned up many times. This chain uses TRBV7-2 with TRBJ1-5, with D hard to call. Trimming cost V 1 base and J 7 bases, with 11 bases left between them. The germline V gene encodes CDR1 SGHTA and CDR2 FQGNSA. This CDR3 has 14 amino acids. The CDR3 reads CASSLGLPGQPQHF. CDR3 DNA: TGTGCCAGCAGCTTAGGCCTCCCGGGGCAGCCCCAGCATTTT.

This clonotype was counted many times. The J gene is TRBJ2-7, the V gene TRBV7-8; D unresolved. V lost 8 bases, J lost 2 bases, and 19 bases lay in between. The CDR3 extends over 15 amino acids. The germline CDR1 and CDR2 sequences are SGHVS and FQNEAQ. Here the CDR3 reads CASSPVFTQTYEQYF. The CDR3, as DNA: TGTGCCAGCTCCCCCGTCTTTACACAGACCTACGAGCAGTACTTC.

The rearrangement uses TRBV9 and TRBJ2-7; 13 bases are a match to TRBD2. Germline V gene data show CDR1 as SGDLS and CDR2 as YYNGEE. V trimming: 2 bases; J trimming: 7 bases; junction bases outside the gene matches: 9. CDR3 size: 16 residues. The CDR3 bases are TGTGCCAGCAGCGTGGGACTAGCGGGATACCTGGGGGAGCAGTACTTC. Translation gives CASSVGLAGYLGEQYF.

This clonotype was observed many times. J is TRBJ1-2 and V is TRBV20-1, with 8 nucleotides matching TRBD1. The length of the CDR3 is 14 residues. The J segment lost 8 bases and the V segment lost 0 bases, leaving 8 bases of the junction unmatched. Germline CDR1 is DFQATT and CDR2 is SNEGSKA (reference sequence). The CDR3 DNA is TGCAGTGCTAGAGATCCAACAGGGGGAGGAGGCTACACCTTC. It is translated as CSARDPTGGGGYTF.

Regarding this clonotype: A much larger clone differs by one base, so this may be a read error. The chain uses TRBV28 and TRBJ2-7; D is possibly TRBD1 (6 bases). Germline CDR1 is MDHEN and CDR2 is SYDVKM. CDR3 length: 15 residues. The CDR3 sequence is CAGSVPLGQTYEQYF. Here the CDR3 DNA reads TGTGCCGGCAGTGTGCCCCTTGGACAGACCTACGAGCAGTACTTC.

Ten or more counts support this clonotype. The chain uses TRBV24-1 and TRBJ2-1, with 13 bases matching TRBD2. The CDR3 consists of 15 residues. V dropped 5 bases and J dropped 8; count of bases not matched to a gene: 5. The germline V gene encodes CDR1 KGHDR and CDR2 SFDVKD. In nucleotides, the CDR3 is TGTGCCACCAGTGGGACTAGCGGGAGTCTCCATGAGCAGTTCTTC. It is translated as CATSGTSGSLHEQFF.

The chain is built from TRBV9 and TRBJ1-2; 7 positions agree with TRBD1. Trimming removed 4 bases from V and 6 bases from J; junction bases left unmatched: 12. CDR1 and CDR2 (germline): SGDLS, YYNGEE. There are 15 residues in the CDR3. Here the CDR3 reads CASSSRGQPRDGYTF. In DNA form, the CDR3 reads TGTGCCAGCAGCTCCCGGGGACAGCCCAGGGATGGCTACACCTTC.

The chain links TRBV6-4 to TRBJ1-1; tentative D call: TRBD1 (5 bases). This CDR3 contains 11 residues. From germline, CDR1 is MRHNA and CDR2 SNTAGT. Trimming left V 11 bases short and J 6 bases short, with 13 bases between. The chain's CDR3 is CAFGAPPEAFF. DNA of the CDR3: TGTGCCTTTGGGGCGCCCCCTGAAGCTTTCTTT.

This chain links TRBV20-1 with TRBJ1-5; D perhaps matches TRBD1 (5 bases). Germline CDR1 is DFQATT and CDR2 is SNEGSKA (reference sequence). Trimming stripped 6 bases from V and 3 bases from J, with 21 bases between. CDR3 length equals 16 residues. The CDR3: CSAPRGGSGPNQPQHF. CDR3 coding DNA: TGCAGTGCCCCACGGGGCGGTTCAGGCCCCAATCAGCCCCAGCATTTT.

The chain couples TRBV2 to TRBJ1-1, with 12 bases fitting TRBD1. The junction had 13 bases not matched to a gene; V was cut back by 6 bases and J by 8 bases. This CDR3 has 16 amino acids. The germline CDR1 and CDR2 sequences are SNHLY and FYNNEI. The CDR3 region has the DNA TGTGCCAGCAGACGTGGGACAGGGGGCGCGTTCTCCGAAGCTTTCTTT. Its translation is CASRRGTGGAFSEAFF.

There are a few counts of this clonotype. V is TRBV19 and J is TRBJ1-5; TRBD1 might be the D (5 bases). Trimming stripped 6 bases from V and 5 bases from J, with 26 bases between. The germline V gene encodes CDR1 LNHDA and CDR2 SQIVND (reference sequence). This CDR3 spans 18 amino acids. For the CDR3, the DNA is TGTGCCAGTAGAAAGCGGGACGACCCTAGGCCGGGCGATCAGCCCCAGCATTTT. It encodes CASRKRDDPRPGDQPQHF.